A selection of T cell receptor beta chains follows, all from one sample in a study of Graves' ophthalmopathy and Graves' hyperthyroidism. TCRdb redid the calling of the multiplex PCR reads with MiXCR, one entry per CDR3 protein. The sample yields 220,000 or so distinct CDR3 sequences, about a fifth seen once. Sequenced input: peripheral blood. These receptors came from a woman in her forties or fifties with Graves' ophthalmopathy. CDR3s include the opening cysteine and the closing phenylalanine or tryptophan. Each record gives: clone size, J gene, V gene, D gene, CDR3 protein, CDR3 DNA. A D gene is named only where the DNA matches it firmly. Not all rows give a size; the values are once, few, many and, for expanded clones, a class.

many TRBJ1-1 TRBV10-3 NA CAISEQGLNTEAFF TGTGCCATCAGTGAACAGGGCTTGAACACTGAAGCTTTCTTT
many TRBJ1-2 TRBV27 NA CASSDTIGYTF TGTGCCAGCAGTGACACCATTGGCTACACCTTC
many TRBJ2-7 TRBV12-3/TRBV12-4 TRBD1 CASSPDRAYEQYF TGTGCCAGCAGCCCGGACAGGGCTTACGAGCAGTACTTC
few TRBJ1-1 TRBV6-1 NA CASSPATWGTEAFF TGTGCCAGCAGTCCAGCCACCTGGGGGACTGAAGCTTTCTTT
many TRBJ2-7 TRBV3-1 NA CASNRGGAEQYF TGTGCCAGCAACCGCGGAGGGGCTGAGCAGTACTTC
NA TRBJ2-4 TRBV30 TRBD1 CAWALTGVAVQYF TGTGCCTGGGCCCTGACAGGGGTTGCGGTTCAGTACTTC
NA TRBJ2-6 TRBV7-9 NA CASSLEGLKDVLNF TGTGCCAGCAGCTTAGAGGGCCTAAAGGACGTCCTGAATTTC
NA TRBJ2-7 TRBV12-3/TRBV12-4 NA CASSLNAGYEQYF TGTGCCAGCAGTTTAAATGCCGGCTACGAGCAGTACTTC
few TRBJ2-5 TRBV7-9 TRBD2 CASSPSGRGQETQYF TGTGCCAGCAGCCCGAGCGGGAGAGGACAAGAGACCCAGTACTTC
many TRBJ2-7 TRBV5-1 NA CASRRELTVGHQVTYEQYF TGCGCCAGCAGACGTGAATTGACAGTTGGACACCAAGTTACCTACGAGCAGTACTTC
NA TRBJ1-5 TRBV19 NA CASNAPYSNQPQHF TGTGCCAGTAATGCGCCTTATAGCAATCAGCCCCAGCATTTT
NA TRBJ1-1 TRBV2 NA CAKGGLTANTEAFF TGTGCCAAGGGGGGGCTAACCGCGAACACTGAAGCTTTCTTT
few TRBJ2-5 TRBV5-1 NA CASSLSGAEETQYF TGCGCCAGCAGCTTGTCGGGCGCAGAAGAGACCCAGTACTTC
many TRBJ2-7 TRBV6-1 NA CATRDDTSVQYF TGTGCCACTCGGGATGACACCTCCGTGCAGTACTTC
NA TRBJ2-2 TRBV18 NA CASSPPPNLANTGELFF TGTGCCAGCTCACCACCTCCAAACCTCGCGAACACCGGGGAGCTGTTTTTT
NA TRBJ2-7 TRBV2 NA CASTLDTTYEQYF TGTGCCAGCACATTGGACACGACCTACGAGCAGTACTTC
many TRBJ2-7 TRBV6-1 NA CASSRAWDLSYEQYF TGTGCCAGCAGCCGTGCTTGGGACTTATCCTACGAGCAGTACTTC
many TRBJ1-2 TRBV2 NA CASSLGYTF TGTGCCAGCAGTCTTGGCTACACCTTC
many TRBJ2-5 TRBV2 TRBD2 CASSQGLADQETQYF TGTGCCAGCAGTCAGGGACTAGCGGACCAAGAGACCCAGTACTTC
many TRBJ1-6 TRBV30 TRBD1 CACKRDRANPLHF TGTGCCTGCAAACGGGACAGGGCTAATCCCCTCCACTTT
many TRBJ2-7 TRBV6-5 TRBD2 CASSYLGLAHEQYF TGTGCCAGCAGTTACTTAGGACTAGCCCACGAGCAGTACTTC
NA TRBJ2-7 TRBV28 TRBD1 CASSLTGQGVDEQYF TGTGCCAGCAGTTTGACGGGACAGGGGGTGGACGAGCAGTACTTC
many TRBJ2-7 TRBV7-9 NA CASSLRSRGDYEQYF TGTGCCAGCAGCTTGCGATCAAGAGGGGACTACGAGCAGTACTTC
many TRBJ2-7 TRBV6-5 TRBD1 CASSARDRVKEQYF TGTGCCAGCAGCGCCCGGGACAGGGTAAAAGAGCAGTACTTC
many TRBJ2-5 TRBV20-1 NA CSALGSQETQYF TGCAGTGCCTTGGGCAGTCAAGAGACCCAGTACTTC
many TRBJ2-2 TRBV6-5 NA CASSYGGELFF TGTGCCAGTAGCTATGGCGGGGAGCTGTTTTTT
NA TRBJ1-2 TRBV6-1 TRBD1 CASSRTGVIYGYTF TGTGCCAGCAGTAGGACAGGGGTTATATATGGCTACACCTTC
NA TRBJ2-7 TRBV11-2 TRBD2 CASSTGPGLASYEQYF TGTGCCAGCAGCACTGGCCCGGGACTAGCCTCCTACGAGCAGTACTTC
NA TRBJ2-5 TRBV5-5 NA CASSPRRDTQETQYF TGTGCCAGCAGCCCGAGGCGGGACACACAAGAGACCCAGTACTTC
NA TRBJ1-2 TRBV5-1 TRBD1 CASSLIGGGNYGYTF TGCGCCAGCAGCTTGATAGGGGGCGGGAACTATGGCTACACCTTC